Listed here is a single TCR beta chain. No antigen is known for it. No base quality information exists; no much larger clone differs at one position. The sample belongs to a study of blood T cell repertoires in COVID-19 (dated by TCRdb to about 2020). Background on the whole study: Samples from collaborators originated in the United States, Italy and Spain and spanned both the acute and convalescent phases of COVID-19. The prospective study material was composed of cDNA or gDNA derived from T cells, B-cell-depleted T cells, or PBMCs. The sample metadata nearly always contained a de-identified subject ID, COVID-19 status, age in years and sex. Samples were obtained from the ongoing ImmuneRACE study (first 160 participants) and from some 1,200 subjects provided by 6 global collaborators. Where available, HLA class I and class II types were obtained from metadata supplied by the sample provider rather than from assay-based typing. A freely available public database, intended as a resource for researchers studying the immune response to SARS-CoV-2, is where the repertoires were released. Subjects who had been exposed to COVID-19, were actively infected with it, or had recovered from it provided the deeply sampled blood TCRbeta repertoires that made up the dataset.

Participants in the prospective study were enrolled through a virtual design, were aged about 18 to 100 years, and lived in about 25 United States geographic areas. In the prospective study, participants were assigned to cohorts based on the clinical history participants reported in a screening survey and a study questionnaire. Recovered participants in ImmuneRACE Cohort 3 were defined by two consecutive negative NP/OP PCR tests, clearance by a healthcare professional, or resolution of symptoms. Each participant in the prospective study had whole blood, serum and a nasopharyngeal or oropharyngeal swab collected by mobile phlebotomists. Additional blood draws and questionnaires over a roughly two-month period could optionally be provided by prospective study participants. Before DNA extraction, prospective study blood samples were shipped either frozen or at room temperature. The paper's findings and limits, for the study overall: Clinical and demographic metadata were provided uncurated, with the amount varying by source and participant.

At the junction V is shortened by 0 bases and J by 3 bases, with 8 bases in between. The CDR3 numbers 14 residues from cysteine through phenylalanine. The sequence is cut down to CDR3 DNA, 42 bases in frame from base 1. Sequences SGHRS (CDR1) and YFSETQ (CDR2) are obtained from the germline V gene. The immunoSEQ Assay, a bias-controlled multiplex PCR, was used to amplify TCRbeta CDR3 regions from genomic DNA. Concerning the study's data processing: The number of nucleated cells in each sample was estimated by amplification of reference gene primers within the assay. To quantify the absolute abundance of each unique TCRbeta CDR3 rearrangement, sequence reads were collapsed and filtered. For each sample, productive Simpson clonality was calculated by taking the square root of Simpson's diversity index across productive rearrangements. Here the immuneACCESS table is served through TCRdb, limited to in-frame sequences with V and J called. Missing clones are a known gap in these copies; in checked studies unresolved V genes cover under half, and the rest lacks a known reason. The V and J calls and clone size come from that table; D and trimming were worked out from the DNA. The sample contains about 300,000 clones, about 85% of them found a single time. Together, the top ten hold about 2.5% of the sample.

Rearrangement joined TRBV5-1 to TRBJ2-3, with the D gene uncertain. The specimen was PBMCs or T cells enriched from blood (not recorded which). The origin of this receptor is a woman aged 45-65 years who had recovered from COVID-19. The nucleotide sequence is given as TGCGCCAGCAGCTTGGTTACAGAGACAGATACGCAGTATTTT. It codes for CASSLVTETDTQYF.